These 2 T cell receptor beta chains were all obtained from the same sample, sequenced in a study of blood T cells in healthy people across ages. Then a second PCR, running about 6 to 11 cycles, was carried out with a sample-barcoded 5' primer and a J-beta primer mix. TCRdb recomputed calls from the 5' RACE reads with MiXCR, one row per CDR3 protein. The sample has 700,000 or so distinct CDR3 sequences; 20% to 25% are singletons. The sequenced sample consisted of blood. These TCRs come from a man in his 70s in good health.

This clonotype was observed many times. The CDR3 protein is CASSWITSGGIDTQYF. Written as DNA, the CDR3 is TGCGCCAGCAGCTGGATTACTAGCGGGGGGATAGATACGCAGTATTTT. The chain carries TRBV5-1 and TRBJ2-3; 12 bases are a match to TRBD2. Germline CDR1 reads SGHRS; CDR2 reads YFSETQ. The trim removed 3 bases at V and 5 bases at J, leaving 7 bases unmatched. The CDR3 has 16 amino acids.

This clonotype has only a few counts. J is TRBJ2-5 and V is TRBV5-1; D ambiguous. CDR1 and CDR2 (germline): SGHRS, YFSETQ. Between the trimmed V and J ends, which lost 0 bases and 2 bases, there was a span of 8 bases. The CDR3 runs to 14 residues. CDR3 coding DNA: TGCGCCAGCAGCTTGGGAGACGGACAAGAGACCCAGTACTTC. This codes for CASSLGDGQETQYF.